This T cell receptor beta chain derives from a study of technical replicates of blood from a few donors. Profiled with immunoSEQ multiplex PCR; TCRdb holds only in-frame clones, not every one. The data contain around 62,000 clones, 95% to 97% of them singletons. The V segment lost 2 bases and the J segment 3 bases; nucleotides outside the gene matches: 5. In germline, CDR1 is SGHDT, CDR2 YYEEEE. This CDR3 contains 14 residues. This rearrangement joins TRBV5-6 to TRBJ2-7; 7 positions match TRBD2. This receptor was obtained from a human donor in good health. The sequenced sample was T cells isolated from PBMCs. The CDR3 bases are TGTGCCAGCAGCTTAGGACTAGTGAACTACGAGCAGTACTTC. Its translation is CASSLGLVNYEQYF.